These T cell receptor beta chains were read from a single sample in a study of regulatory T cells in long-lasting Graves disease. In TCRdb, the multiplex PCR reads were re-called with MiXCR into one record per CDR3 protein. The table records hundreds of thousands of distinct CDR3 sequences, approximately 31% of them present only once. Sequencing used peripheral blood mononuclear cells (PBMCs), obtained when the disease was refractory, from a patient treated with antithyroid drugs. The source of these receptors is a female donor with Graves disease. Both conserved end residues are part of each CDR3. D genes are given only for firm matches. The size of a clone is reported for some rows only, either as once, few or many, or as a class for expanded clones.

D gene | J gene | clone size | V gene | CDR3 DNA | CDR3 protein
TRBD1 | TRBJ1-5 | - | TRBV20-1 | TGCAGTGCCCCGACAGGGGGCAGCAATCAGCCCCAGCATTTT | CSAPTGGSNQPQHF
- | TRBJ2-7 | - | TRBV11-2 | TGTGCCAGCAGCTTCATCAGGGAGTCCTACGAGCAGTACTTC | CASSFIRESYEQYF
- | TRBJ1-6 | many | TRBV12-3/TRBV12-4 | TGTGCCAGCAGTTTGCGCAAGTATTCACCCCTCCACTTT | CASSLRKYSPLHF
TRBD1 | TRBJ2-7 | - | TRBV28 | TGTGCCAGCAGCCCCGCCGGGACAGAGGAATGGGGGTTCGAGCAGTACTTC | CASSPAGTEEWGFEQYF
- | TRBJ1-1 | - | TRBV19 | TGTGCCAGTAGTGACTTGGGGGGCGTTACTGAAGCTTTCTTT | CASSDLGGVTEAFF
- | TRBJ1-1 | - | TRBV6-1 | TGTGCCAGCAAAACATCTACTGAAGCTTTCTTT | CASKTSTEAFF
- | TRBJ2-6 | - | TRBV13 | TGTGCCAGCAGCCTACAAGTATTTGGGGCCAACGTCCTGACTTTC | CASSLQVFGANVLTF
- | TRBJ1-1 | few | TRBV12-3/TRBV12-4 | TGTGCCAGCAGGGAAACAGGGCTCTCTGAAGCTTTCTTT | CASRETGLSEAFF
TRBD1 | TRBJ2-5 | few | TRBV12-3/TRBV12-4 | TGTGCCAGCAGTCCCGGGACAGGGGATGGAGAGACCCAGTACTTC | CASSPGTGDGETQYF
- | TRBJ1-2 | many | TRBV28 | TGTGCCAGCAGTTTACTCGGAAACTATGGCTACACCTTC | CASSLLGNYGYTF
TRBD1 | TRBJ2-5 | - | TRBV11-2 | TGTGCCAGCAGCGCTCCAGCTGGACAGGGTCGAGAGACCCAGTACTTC | CASSAPAGQGRETQYF
- | TRBJ1-6 | many | TRBV20-1 | TGCAGTGCTCGAAAACCCCGACACGGATCACCCCTCCACTTT | CSARKPRHGSPLHF
- | TRBJ2-7 | many | TRBV2 | TGTGCCAGCAGAGGAACCTGGGGCGAGCAGTACTTC | CASRGTWGEQYF
TRBD2 | TRBJ2-3 | - | TRBV11-3 | TGTGCCAGCAGCCAGGGACTAGCGGGATACCCAGATACGCAGTATTTT | CASSQGLAGYPDTQYF
- | TRBJ1-1 | - | TRBV9 | TGTGCCAGCAGCCAGCGAATGGGGACGGTGAACACTGAAGCTTTCTTT | CASSQRMGTVNTEAFF
- | TRBJ1-2 | - | TRBV20-1 | TGCAGTGCTAGTTGGGGGGGCGGCTATGGCTACACCTTC | CSASWGGGYGYTF
TRBD1 | TRBJ1-5 | - | TRBV28 | TGTGCCAGCAGACGGACAGGCGGCAATCAGCCCCAGCATTTT | CASRRTGGNQPQHF
- | TRBJ2-2 | few | TRBV5-1 | TGCGCCAGCAGTCCACGCCCGGAATCGAACACCGGGGAGCTGTTTTTT | CASSPRPESNTGELFF
- | TRBJ2-5 | few | TRBV20-1 | TGCAGTGCCATCCCGGGACTGACACAAGAGACCCAGTACTTC | CSAIPGLTQETQYF
TRBD1 | TRBJ1-1 | many | TRBV28 | TGTGCCAGCAGTATACGGACAGGGAACATCTGGAACACTGAAGCTTTCTTT | CASSIRTGNIWNTEAFF
- | TRBJ2-4 | - | TRBV6-2/TRBV6-3 | TGTGCCAGCAGTTACTCTGGGGAAAACATTCAGTACTTC | CASSYSGENIQYF
TRBD2 | TRBJ2-3 | - | TRBV7-3 | TGTGCCAGCAGCCCAGGACTAGCGGGACCGTTCACAGATACGCAGTATTTT | CASSPGLAGPFTDTQYF
- | TRBJ2-7 | few | TRBV25-1 | TGTGCCAGCAGTGAATTAGGGTTTTCGGGTGAGCAGTACTTC | CASSELGFSGEQYF
- | TRBJ2-1 | once | TRBV11-1 | TGTGCCAGCAGCTTAGCCCTAACCAATGAGCAGTTCTTC | CASSLALTNEQFF
TRBD1 | TRBJ1-1 | few | TRBV5-5 | TGTGCCAGCAGCTTTTTGACAGGGGGTAAAATGAACACTGAAGCTTTCTTT | CASSFLTGGKMNTEAFF
TRBD1 | TRBJ1-2 | - | TRBV3-1 | TGTGCCAGCAGCCCCCGGACAGGTCTAGACTATGGCTACACCTTC | CASSPRTGLDYGYTF
TRBD1 | TRBJ1-1 | - | TRBV10-3 | TGTGCCATCAGTCCCGGACAGGGAGACACTGAAGCTTTCTTT | CAISPGQGDTEAFF
- | TRBJ1-2 | - | TRBV14 | TGTGCCAGCAGCCACACGGGGGTCTATGGCTACACCTTC | CASSHTGVYGYTF
TRBD1 | TRBJ2-7 | - | TRBV10-3 | TGTGCCATCAGACGGACAGGGGATGTGGACGAGCAGTACTTC | CAIRRTGDVDEQYF
TRBD1 | TRBJ1-1 | few | TRBV12-3/TRBV12-4 | TGTGCCAGCAGTTTTGGGGACAGGGTAAGCCCTGAAGCTTTCTTT | CASSFGDRVSPEAFF
- | TRBJ1-1 | many | TRBV28 | TGTGCCAGCAGGACAATCAACACTGAAGCTTTCTTT | CASRTINTEAFF
TRBD2 | TRBJ2-5 | few | TRBV6-1 | TGTGCCGGCAGCGGGGTACAAGAGACCCAGTACTTC | CAGSGVQETQYF
- | TRBJ1-5 | - | TRBV27 | TGTGCCAGCAGTTTATACAGTGCTTTTATCAGGGGCAATCAGCCCCAGCATTTT | CASSLYSAFIRGNQPQHF
TRBD2 | TRBJ2-5 | - | TRBV30 | TGTGCCTGGAGTAGTACTAGCGGGAGTCTTGAGACCCAGCACTTC | CAWSSTSGSLETQHF
TRBD2 | TRBJ2-5 | once | TRBV5-1 | TGCGCCAGCAGCTTGGACGGACTAGCGGGGGGGGATGGCCAGTACTTC | CASSLDGLAGGDGQYF
- | TRBJ2-7 | - | TRBV20-1 | TGCAGTGCTAGCTTGGCGACGGCGACCATCTACGAGCAGTACTTC | CSASLATATIYEQYF
- | TRBJ1-1 | - | TRBV6-1 | TGTGCCAGCAGAGGAGGGACCTCCATAAACCGGAACACTGAAGCTTTCTTT | CASRGGTSINRNTEAFF
- | TRBJ2-7 | - | TRBV5-6 | TGTGCCAGCAGCGTAAACCCGGACGCGGCCTACGAGCAGTACTTC | CASSVNPDAAYEQYF
- | TRBJ1-1 | - | TRBV7-6 | TGTGCCAGCAGCTTAAAGGACAGCATGAACACTGAAGCTTTCTTT | CASSLKDSMNTEAFF
TRBD1 | TRBJ2-7 | - | TRBV4-1 | TGCGCCAGCAGCCCCGGCGGTGGCAGGGGGCGGCACGAGCAGTACTTC | CASSPGGGRGRHEQYF
- | TRBJ1-2 | - | TRBV18 | TGTGCCAGCTCACCATGGGGAAGCGGCTACTATGGCTACACCTTC | CASSPWGSGYYGYTF
TRBD1 | TRBJ1-6 | - | TRBV7-2 | TGTGCCAGCAGCTTAGTTGGGACAGGGGGATCACCCCTCCACTTT | CASSLVGTGGSPLHF